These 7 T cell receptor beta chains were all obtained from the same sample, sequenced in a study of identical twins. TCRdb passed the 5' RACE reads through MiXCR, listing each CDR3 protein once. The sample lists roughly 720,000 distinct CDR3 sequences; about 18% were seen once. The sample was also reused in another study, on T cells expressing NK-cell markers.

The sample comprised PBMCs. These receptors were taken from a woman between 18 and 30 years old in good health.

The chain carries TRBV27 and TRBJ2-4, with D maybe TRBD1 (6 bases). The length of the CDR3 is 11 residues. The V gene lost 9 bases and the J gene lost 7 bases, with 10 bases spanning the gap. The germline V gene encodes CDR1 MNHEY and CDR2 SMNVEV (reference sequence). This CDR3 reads CASSRGNIQYF. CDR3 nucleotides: TGTGCCAGTTCGAGGGGGAACATTCAGTACTTC.

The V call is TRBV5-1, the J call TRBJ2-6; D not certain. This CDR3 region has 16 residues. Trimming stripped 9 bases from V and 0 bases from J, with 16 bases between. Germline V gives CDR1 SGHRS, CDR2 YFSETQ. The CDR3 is CATSTQRLSGANVLTF. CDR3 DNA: TGCGCCACTTCGACCCAGAGGCTCTCTGGGGCCAACGTCCTGACTTTC.

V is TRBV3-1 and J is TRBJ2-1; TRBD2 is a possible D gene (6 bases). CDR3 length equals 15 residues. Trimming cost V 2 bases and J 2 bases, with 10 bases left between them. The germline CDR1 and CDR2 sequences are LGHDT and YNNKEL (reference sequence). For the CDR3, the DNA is TGTGCCAGCAGCCAATACTGGACTACCTACAATGAGCAGTTCTTC. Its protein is CASSQYWTTYNEQFF.

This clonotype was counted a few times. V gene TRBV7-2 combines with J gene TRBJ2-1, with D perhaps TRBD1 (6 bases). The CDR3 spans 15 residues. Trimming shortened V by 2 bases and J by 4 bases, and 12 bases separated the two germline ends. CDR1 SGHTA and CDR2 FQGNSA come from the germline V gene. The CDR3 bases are TGTGCCAGCAGCTTAACGGGGACACAATACAATGAGCAGTTCTTC. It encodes CASSLTGTQYNEQFF.

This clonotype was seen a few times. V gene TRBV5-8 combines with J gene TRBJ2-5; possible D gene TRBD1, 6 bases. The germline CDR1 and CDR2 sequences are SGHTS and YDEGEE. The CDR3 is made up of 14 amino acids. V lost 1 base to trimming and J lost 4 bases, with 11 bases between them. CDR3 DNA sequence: TGTGCCAGCAGCTTGAACAGGGTGGGAGAGACCCAGTACTTC. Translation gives CASSLNRVGETQYF.

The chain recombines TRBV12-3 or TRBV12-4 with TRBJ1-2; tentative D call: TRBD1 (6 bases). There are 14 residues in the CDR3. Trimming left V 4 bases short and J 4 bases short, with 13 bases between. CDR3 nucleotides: TGTGCCAGCAGTTCCAGACAGGATTTCTATGGCTACACCTTC. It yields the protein CASSSRQDFYGYTF.

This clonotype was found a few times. The CDR3 sequence is CSASTRVLDEQFF. The CDR3 DNA is TGCAGTGCTAGCACGAGAGTTTTAGATGAGCAGTTCTTC. The chain employs TRBV20-1 and TRBJ2-1; D is undetermined. The CDR3 is 13 amino acids. The ends were cut back, 3 bases at V and 8 bases at J, with 14 bases in the middle. Germline V lookup: CDR1 DFQATT, CDR2 SNEGSKA (reference sequence).